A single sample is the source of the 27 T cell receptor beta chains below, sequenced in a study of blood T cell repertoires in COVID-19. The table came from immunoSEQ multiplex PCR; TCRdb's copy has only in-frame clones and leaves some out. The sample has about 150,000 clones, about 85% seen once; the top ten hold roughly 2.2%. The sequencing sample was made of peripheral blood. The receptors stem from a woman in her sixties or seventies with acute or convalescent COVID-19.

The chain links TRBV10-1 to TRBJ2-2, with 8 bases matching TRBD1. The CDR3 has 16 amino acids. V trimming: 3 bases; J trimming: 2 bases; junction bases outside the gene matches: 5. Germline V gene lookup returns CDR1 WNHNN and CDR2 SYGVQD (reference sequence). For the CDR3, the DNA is TGCGCCAGCAGTGATGTAGGACAGGGAAACACCGGGGAGCTGTTTTTT. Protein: CASSDVGQGNTGELFF.

The CDR3 nucleotides read TGTGCCAGCAGACCACCGGGACATATGAACACTGAAGCTTTCTTT. Its translation is CASRPPGHMNTEAFF. The chain couples TRBV2 to TRBJ1-1; the D gene is possibly TRBD1 (6 bases). Germline assignment: CDR1 SNHLY and CDR2 FYNNEI. The V end was cut by 6 bases, the J end by 0 bases, with 14 bases between. The CDR3 contains 15 residues.

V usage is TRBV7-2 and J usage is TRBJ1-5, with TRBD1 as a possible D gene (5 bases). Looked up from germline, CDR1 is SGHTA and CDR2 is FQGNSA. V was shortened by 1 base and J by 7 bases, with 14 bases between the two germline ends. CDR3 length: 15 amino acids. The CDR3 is CASSLEGRVTQPQHF. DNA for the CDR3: TGTGCCAGCAGCTTAGAAGGCAGGGTGACCCAGCCCCAGCATTTT.

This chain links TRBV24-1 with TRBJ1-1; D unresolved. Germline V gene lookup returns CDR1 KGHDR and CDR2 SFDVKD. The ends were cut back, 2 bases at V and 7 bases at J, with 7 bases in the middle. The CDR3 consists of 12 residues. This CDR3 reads CATSDSGYEAFF. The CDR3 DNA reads TGTGCCACCAGTGATTCGGGGTATGAAGCTTTCTTT.

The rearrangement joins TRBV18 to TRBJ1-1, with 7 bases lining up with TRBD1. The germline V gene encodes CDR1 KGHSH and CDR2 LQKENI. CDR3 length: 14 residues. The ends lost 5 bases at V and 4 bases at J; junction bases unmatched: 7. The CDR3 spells CASSSTGTATEAFF. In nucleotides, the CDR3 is TGTGCCAGCTCATCGACCGGGACAGCCACTGAAGCTTTCTTT. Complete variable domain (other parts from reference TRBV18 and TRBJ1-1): NAGVMQNPRHLVRRRGQEARLRCSPMKGHSHVYWYRQLPEEGLKFMVYLQKENIIDESGMPKERFSAEFPKEGPSILRIQQVVRGDSAAYFCASSSTGTATEAFFGQGTRLTVV.

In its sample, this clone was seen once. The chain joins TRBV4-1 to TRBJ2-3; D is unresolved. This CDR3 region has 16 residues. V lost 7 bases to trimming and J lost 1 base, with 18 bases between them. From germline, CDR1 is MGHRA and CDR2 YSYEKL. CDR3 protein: CASTEEGRFGTDTQYF. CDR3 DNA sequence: TGCGCCAGCACCGAAGAAGGCAGGTTTGGCACAGATACGCAGTATTTT.

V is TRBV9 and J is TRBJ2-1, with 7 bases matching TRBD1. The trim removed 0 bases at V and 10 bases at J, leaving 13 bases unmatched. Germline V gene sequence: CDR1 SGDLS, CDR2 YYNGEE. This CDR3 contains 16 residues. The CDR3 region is CASSVAGDRGFGEQFF. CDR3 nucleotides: TGTGCCAGCAGCGTAGCCGGGGACAGAGGCTTCGGCGAGCAGTTCTTC.

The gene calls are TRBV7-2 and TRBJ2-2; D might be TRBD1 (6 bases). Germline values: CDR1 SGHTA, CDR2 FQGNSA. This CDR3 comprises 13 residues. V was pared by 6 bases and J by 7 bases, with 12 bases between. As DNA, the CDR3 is TGTGCCAGCAGTTCGACAGGTTTCGGGGAGCTGTTTTTT. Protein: CASSSTGFGELFF.

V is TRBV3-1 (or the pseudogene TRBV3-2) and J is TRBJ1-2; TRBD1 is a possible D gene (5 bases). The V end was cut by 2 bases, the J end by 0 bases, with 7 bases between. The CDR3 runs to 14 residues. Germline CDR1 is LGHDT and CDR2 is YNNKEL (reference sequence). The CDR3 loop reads CASSQRTSNYGYTF. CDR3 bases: TGTGCCAGCAGCCAAAGGACATCTAACTATGGCTACACCTTC.

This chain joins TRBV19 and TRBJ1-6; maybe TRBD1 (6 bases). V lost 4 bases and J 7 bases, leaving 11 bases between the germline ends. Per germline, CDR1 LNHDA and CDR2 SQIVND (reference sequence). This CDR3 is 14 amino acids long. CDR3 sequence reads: CASSTKTGNSPLHF. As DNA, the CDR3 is TGTGCCAGTAGTACCAAAACAGGGAATTCACCCCTCCACTTT. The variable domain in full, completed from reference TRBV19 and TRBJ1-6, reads DGGITQSPKYLFRKEGQNVTLSCEQNLNHDAMYWYRQDPGQGLRLIYYSQIVNDFQKGDIAEGYSVSREKKESFPLTVTSAQKNPTAFYLCASSTKTGNSPLHFGNGTRLTVT.

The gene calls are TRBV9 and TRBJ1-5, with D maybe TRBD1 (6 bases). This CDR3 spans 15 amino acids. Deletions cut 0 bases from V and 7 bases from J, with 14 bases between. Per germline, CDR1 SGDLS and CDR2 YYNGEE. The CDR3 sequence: CASSVGGGTGQPQHF. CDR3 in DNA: TGTGCCAGCAGCGTAGGCGGGGGCACAGGGCAGCCCCAGCATTTT.

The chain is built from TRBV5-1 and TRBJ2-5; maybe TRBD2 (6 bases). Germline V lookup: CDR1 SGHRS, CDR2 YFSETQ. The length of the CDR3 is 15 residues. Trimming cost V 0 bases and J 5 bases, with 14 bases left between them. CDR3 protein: CASSLGRGIKETQYF. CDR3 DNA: TGCGCCAGCAGCTTGGGGCGGGGAATTAAGGAGACCCAGTACTTC.

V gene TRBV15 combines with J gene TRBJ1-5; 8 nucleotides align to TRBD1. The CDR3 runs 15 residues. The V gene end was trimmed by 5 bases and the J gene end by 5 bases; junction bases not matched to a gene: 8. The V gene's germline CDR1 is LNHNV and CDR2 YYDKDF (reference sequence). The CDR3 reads CATSSRGQEYQPQHF. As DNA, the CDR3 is TGTGCCACCAGCTCGAGGGGACAGGAATATCAGCCCCAGCATTTT. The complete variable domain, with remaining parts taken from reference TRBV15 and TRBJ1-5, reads DAMVIQNPRYQVTQFGKPVTLSCSQTLNHNVMYWYQQKSSQAPKLLFHYYDKDFNNEADTPDNFQSRRPNTSFCFLDIRSPGLGDTAMYLCATSSRGQEYQPQHFGDGTRLSIL.

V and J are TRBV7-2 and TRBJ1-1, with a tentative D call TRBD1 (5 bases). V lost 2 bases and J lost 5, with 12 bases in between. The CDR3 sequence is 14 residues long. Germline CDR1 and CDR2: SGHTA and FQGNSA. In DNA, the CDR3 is TGTGCCAGCAGCTTAAGTAGGGGATGGACTGAAGCTTTCTTT. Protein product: CASSLSRGWTEAFF.

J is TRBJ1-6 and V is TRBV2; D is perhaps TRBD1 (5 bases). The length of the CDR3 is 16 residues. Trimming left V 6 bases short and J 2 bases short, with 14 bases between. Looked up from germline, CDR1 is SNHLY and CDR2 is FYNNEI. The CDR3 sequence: CASSGGRGTYNSPLHF. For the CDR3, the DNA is TGTGCCAGCAGCGGGGGTCGTGGCACCTATAATTCACCCCTCCACTTT.

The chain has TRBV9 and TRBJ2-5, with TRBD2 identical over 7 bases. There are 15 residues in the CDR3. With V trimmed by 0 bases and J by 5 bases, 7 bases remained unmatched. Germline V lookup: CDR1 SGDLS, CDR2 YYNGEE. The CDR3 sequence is CASSVGRGGGETQYF. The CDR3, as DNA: TGTGCCAGCAGCGTAGGTCGCGGGGGTGGTGAGACCCAGTACTTC.

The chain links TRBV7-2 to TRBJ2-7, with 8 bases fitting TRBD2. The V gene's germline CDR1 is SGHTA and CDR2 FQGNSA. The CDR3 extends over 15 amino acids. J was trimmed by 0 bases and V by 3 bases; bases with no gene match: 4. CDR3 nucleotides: TGTGCCAGCAGCTTGTTTGGGACTAGCTCCTACGAGCAGTACTTC. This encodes CASSLFGTSSYEQYF.

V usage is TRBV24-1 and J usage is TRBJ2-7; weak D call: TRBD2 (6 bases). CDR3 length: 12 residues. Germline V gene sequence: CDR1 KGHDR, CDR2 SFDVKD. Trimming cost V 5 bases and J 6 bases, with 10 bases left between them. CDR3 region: CATSVPEGEQYF. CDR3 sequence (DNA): TGTGCCACCAGTGTCCCGGAGGGCGAGCAGTACTTC.

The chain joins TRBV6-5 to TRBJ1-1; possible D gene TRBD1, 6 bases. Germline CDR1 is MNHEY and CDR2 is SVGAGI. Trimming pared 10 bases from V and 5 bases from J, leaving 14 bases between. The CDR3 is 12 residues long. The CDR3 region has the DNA TGTGCCACCTTCACAGGGCCAACTGAAGCTTTCTTT. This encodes CATFTGPTEAFF.

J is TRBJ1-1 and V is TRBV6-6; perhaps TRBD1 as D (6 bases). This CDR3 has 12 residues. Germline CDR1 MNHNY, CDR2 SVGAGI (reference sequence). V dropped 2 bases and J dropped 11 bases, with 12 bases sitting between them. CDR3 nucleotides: TGTGCCAGCAGTTACCAACAGGGCTCGGCTTTCTTT. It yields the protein CASSYQQGSAFF.

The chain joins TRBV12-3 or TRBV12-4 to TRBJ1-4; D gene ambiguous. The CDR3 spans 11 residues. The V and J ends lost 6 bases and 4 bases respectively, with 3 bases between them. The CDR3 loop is CASRYNEKLFF. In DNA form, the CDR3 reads TGTGCCAGCAGGTATAATGAAAAACTGTTTTTT.

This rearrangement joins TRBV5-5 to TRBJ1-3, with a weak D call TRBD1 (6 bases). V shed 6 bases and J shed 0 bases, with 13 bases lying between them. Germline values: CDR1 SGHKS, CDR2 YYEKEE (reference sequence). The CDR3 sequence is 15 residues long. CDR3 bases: TGTGCCAGCAACCTGGGACACCCCTCTGGAAACACCATATATTTT. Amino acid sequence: CASNLGHPSGNTIYF.

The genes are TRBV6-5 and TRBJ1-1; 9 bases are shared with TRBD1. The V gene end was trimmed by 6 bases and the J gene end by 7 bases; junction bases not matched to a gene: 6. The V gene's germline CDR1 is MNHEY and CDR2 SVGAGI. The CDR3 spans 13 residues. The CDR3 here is CASRGRDRVEAFF. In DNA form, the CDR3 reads TGTGCCAGCAGAGGCCGGGACAGGGTTGAAGCTTTCTTT.

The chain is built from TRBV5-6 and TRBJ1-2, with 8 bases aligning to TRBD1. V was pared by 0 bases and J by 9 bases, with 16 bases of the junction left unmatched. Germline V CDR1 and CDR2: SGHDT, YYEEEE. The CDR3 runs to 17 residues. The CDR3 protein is CASSLAGRQGAENRYTF. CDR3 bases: TGTGCCAGCAGCTTGGCGGGTCGGCAGGGGGCCGAGAATCGCTACACCTTC.

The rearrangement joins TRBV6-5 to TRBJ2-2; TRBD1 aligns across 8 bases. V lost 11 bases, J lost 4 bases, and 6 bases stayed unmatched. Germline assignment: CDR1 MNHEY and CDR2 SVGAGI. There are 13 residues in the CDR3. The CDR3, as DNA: TGTGCCGCTGGACAGGGCGTCACCGGGGAGCTGTTTTTT. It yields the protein CAAGQGVTGELFF.

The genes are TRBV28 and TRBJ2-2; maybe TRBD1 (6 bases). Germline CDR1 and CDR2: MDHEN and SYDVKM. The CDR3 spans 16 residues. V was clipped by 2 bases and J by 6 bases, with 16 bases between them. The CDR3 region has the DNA TGTGCCAGCAGTTTAAGAGAGGGGGTGTGGGCCGGGGAGCTGTTTTTT. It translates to CASSLREGVWAGELFF.

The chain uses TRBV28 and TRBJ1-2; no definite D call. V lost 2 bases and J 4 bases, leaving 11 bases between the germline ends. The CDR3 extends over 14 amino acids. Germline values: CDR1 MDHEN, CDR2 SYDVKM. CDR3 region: CASSLNPVGYGYTF. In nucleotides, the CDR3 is TGTGCCAGCAGTTTAAACCCGGTCGGCTATGGCTACACCTTC.